The rows below give T cell receptor beta chains drawn from one sample of a study of shared clonotypes between healthy human individuals. TCRdb's copy holds only in-frame clones and misses some; the assay was immunoSEQ multiplex PCR. The table lists millions of clones, about 95% of them singletons. Sample: naive CD8+ T cells sorted from blood. All receptors come from a man between 18 and 35 years old in good health. Each CDR3 is given without its conserved first and last residue. Fields, in order: CDR3 protein, clone size, V gene. Clone size is shown for a subset of rows, as once, few, many or a class of expanded clone.

CDR3 protein: ASSIDDGDYGYT
clone size: NA
V gene: TRBV19

CDR3 protein: ASRVTSWDRANTGELF
clone size: NA
V gene: TRBV28

CDR3 protein: ASRNRDRAYEQY
clone size: NA
V gene: TRBV5-1

CDR3 protein: ASSAAGKAGTGELF
clone size: NA
V gene: TRBV5-1

CDR3 protein: ASSRQQYEQY
clone size: NA
V gene: TRBV11-2

CDR3 protein: ASSPTSGSTDTQY
clone size: NA
V gene: TRBV7-9

CDR3 protein: ASSEQENTEAF
clone size: few
V gene: TRBV10-1

CDR3 protein: ATSALQGGTEAF
clone size: NA
V gene: TRBV15

CDR3 protein: ASSNGGREVGQPQH
clone size: NA
V gene: TRBV2

CDR3 protein: ASSEGREEYEQY
clone size: NA
V gene: TRBV9

CDR3 protein: ASSPGPLAGNQPQH
clone size: NA
V gene: TRBV2

CDR3 protein: ASSEWTGGTDTQY
clone size: NA
V gene: TRBV5-4

CDR3 protein: ASSTDRELPYEQY
clone size: NA
V gene: TRBV19

CDR3 protein: ASSQDWMGEQY
clone size: once
V gene: TRBV4-3

CDR3 protein: ASSEVDGYEQY
clone size: NA
V gene: TRBV6-5

CDR3 protein: ASNSRTGARNYEQY
clone size: few
V gene: TRBV7-2

CDR3 protein: ASSPWDRQETQY
clone size: NA
V gene: TRBV9

CDR3 protein: ASSLGGGTYEQY
clone size: NA
V gene: TRBV5-6

CDR3 protein: ASSQEEFLRSEQY
clone size: NA
V gene: TRBV4-2

CDR3 protein: ASSPRDSQETQY
clone size: NA
V gene: TRBV11-3

CDR3 protein: ARHGTGYSPLH
clone size: NA
V gene: TRBV28

CDR3 protein: SVDSFVGTSYGYT
clone size: NA
V gene: TRBV29-1

CDR3 protein: ASSVEALPAYNEQF
clone size: NA
V gene: TRBV9

CDR3 protein: AWTWGSRGKY
clone size: NA
V gene: TRBV30

CDR3 protein: ASSSRRTAYNEQF
clone size: NA
V gene: TRBV4-1

CDR3 protein: ASSYSDRGYNGYT
clone size: NA
V gene: TRBV6-5

CDR3 protein: AWSVGEKLF
clone size: NA
V gene: TRBV30

CDR3 protein: ASSSLAGSLTDTQY
clone size: NA
V gene: TRBV7-2

CDR3 protein: ATWTGENEQF
clone size: NA
V gene: TRBV10-3

CDR3 protein: ASSPELGRPYQETQY
clone size: NA
V gene: TRBV5-1

CDR3 protein: ASRPGQGKTEAF
clone size: NA
V gene: TRBV2

CDR3 protein: AWSRTGVEQY
clone size: once
V gene: TRBV30

CDR3 protein: ATSRDGPTDSGNTIY
clone size: once
V gene: TRBV15

CDR3 protein: ASSLSQGNTEAF
clone size: NA
V gene: TRBV19

CDR3 protein: SVDFAGELF
clone size: NA
V gene: TRBV29-1

CDR3 protein: ASREGGQGRQPNYEQY
clone size: once
V gene: TRBV9

CDR3 protein: ASSFGTGGNEQF
clone size: once
V gene: TRBV7-2

CDR3 protein: ASSQDLRTDTQY
clone size: once
V gene: TRBV28

CDR3 protein: ASTQGSADTQY
clone size: NA
V gene: TRBV7-9

CDR3 protein: ASSLGETEQY
clone size: NA
V gene: TRBV7-9

CDR3 protein: ASSLASVGYGYT
clone size: once
V gene: TRBV5-6

CDR3 protein: ATLAGGYTGELF
clone size: NA
V gene: TRBV6-1

CDR3 protein: ASSLSIMQGPGEAF
clone size: NA
V gene: TRBV27